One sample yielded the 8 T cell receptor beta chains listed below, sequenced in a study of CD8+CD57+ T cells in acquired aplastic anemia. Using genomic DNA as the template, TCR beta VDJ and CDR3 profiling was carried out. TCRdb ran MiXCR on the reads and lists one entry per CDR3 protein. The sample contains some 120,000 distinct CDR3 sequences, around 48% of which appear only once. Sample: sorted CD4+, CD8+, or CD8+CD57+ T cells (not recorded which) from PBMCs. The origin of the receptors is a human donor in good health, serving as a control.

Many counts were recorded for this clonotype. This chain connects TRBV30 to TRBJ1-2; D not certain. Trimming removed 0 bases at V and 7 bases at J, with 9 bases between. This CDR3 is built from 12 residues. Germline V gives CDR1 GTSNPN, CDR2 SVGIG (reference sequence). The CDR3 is CAWSVSERGYTF. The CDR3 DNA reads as TGTGCCTGGAGTGTATCGGAACGTGGCTACACCTTC.

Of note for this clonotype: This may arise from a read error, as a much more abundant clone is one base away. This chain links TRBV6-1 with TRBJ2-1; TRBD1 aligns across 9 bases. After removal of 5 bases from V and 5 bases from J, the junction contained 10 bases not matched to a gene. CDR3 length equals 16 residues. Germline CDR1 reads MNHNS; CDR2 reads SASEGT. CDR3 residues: CASSTTPGQGNNEQFF. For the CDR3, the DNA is TGTGCCAGCAGTACTACTCCGGGACAGGGAAACAATGAGCAGTTCTTC.

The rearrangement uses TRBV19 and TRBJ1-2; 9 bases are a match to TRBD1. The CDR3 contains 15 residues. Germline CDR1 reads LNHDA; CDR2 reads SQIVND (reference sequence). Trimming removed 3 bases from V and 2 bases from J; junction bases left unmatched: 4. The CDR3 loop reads CASSMGTGLNYGYTF. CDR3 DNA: TGTGCCAGTAGTATGGGGACAGGGTTGAACTATGGCTACACCTTC.

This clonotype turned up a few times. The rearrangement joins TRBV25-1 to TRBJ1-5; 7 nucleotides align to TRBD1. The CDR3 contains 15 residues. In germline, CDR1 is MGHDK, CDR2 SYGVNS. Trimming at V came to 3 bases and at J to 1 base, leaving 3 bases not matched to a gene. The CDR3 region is CASSEGQMSNQPQHF. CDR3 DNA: TGTGCCAGCAGTGAGGGACAGATGAGCAATCAGCCCCAGCATTTT.

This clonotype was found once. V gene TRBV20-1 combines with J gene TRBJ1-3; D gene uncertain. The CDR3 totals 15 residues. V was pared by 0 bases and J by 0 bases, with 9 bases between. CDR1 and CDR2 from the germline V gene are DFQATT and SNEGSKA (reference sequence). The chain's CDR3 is CSARDGHDSGNTIYF. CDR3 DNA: TGCAGTGCTAGAGACGGGCACGACTCTGGAAACACCATATATTTT.

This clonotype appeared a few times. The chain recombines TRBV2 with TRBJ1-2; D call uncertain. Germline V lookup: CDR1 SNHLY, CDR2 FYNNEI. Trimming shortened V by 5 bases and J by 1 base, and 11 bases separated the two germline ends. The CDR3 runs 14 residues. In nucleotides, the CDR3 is TGTGCCAGCAGTCAAGACGGTCGTAACTATGGCTACACCTTC. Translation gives CASSQDGRNYGYTF.

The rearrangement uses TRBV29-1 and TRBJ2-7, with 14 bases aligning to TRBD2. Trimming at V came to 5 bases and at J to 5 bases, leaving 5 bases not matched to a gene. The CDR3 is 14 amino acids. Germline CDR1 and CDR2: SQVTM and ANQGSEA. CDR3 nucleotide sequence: TGCAGCGTTATGACTAGCGGGAGGGCTCACGAGCAGTACTTC. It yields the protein CSVMTSGRAHEQYF.

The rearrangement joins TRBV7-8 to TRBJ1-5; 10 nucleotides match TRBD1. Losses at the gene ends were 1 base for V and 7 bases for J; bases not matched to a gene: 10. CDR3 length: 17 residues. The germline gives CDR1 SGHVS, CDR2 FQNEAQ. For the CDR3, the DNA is TGTGCCAGCAGCTTAGAGGCGGGACAGGGGACGTGGCAGCCCCAGCATTTT. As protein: CASSLEAGQGTWQPQHF.